This T cell receptor beta chain was captured by sequencing in a study of T cells in Graves' hyperthyroidism and ophthalmopathy. Amplification of TCR beta CDR3 regions was performed using RNA transcripts as template. Carried out on the TCR CDR3, a first-round RT-PCR used the HTBI primer set. Each CDR3 protein gets one entry after TCRdb re-called the multiplex PCR reads with MiXCR. The sample carries about 610,000 distinct CDR3 sequences, 14% to 15% recorded once. The length of the CDR3 is 13 residues. The V end was cut by 6 bases, the J end by 0 bases, with 12 bases between. Germline assignment: CDR1 DFQATT and CDR2 SNEGSKA (reference sequence). The table lists this clonotype with many counts.

The receptor was isolated from a middle-aged woman with Graves' ophthalmopathy. The V gene is TRBV20-1, the J gene TRBJ2-7, with no clear D. The sample taken for sequencing was blood. CDR3 protein: CSAMGPVSYEQYF. In DNA form, the CDR3 reads TGCAGTGCCATGGGTCCAGTCTCCTACGAGCAGTACTTC.